A single T cell receptor beta chain is shown here with its context. The data derive from a study of blood T cell repertoires in COVID-19. Study in general: The analysed material was cDNA or gDNA that came from T cells, B-cell-depleted T cells, or PBMCs.

There are 14 residues in the CDR3. The germline V gene has CDR1 LGHNT and CDR2 FRNRAP. Trimming stripped 3 bases from V and 2 bases from J, with 8 bases between. Clones were sequenced by immunoSEQ multiplex PCR, and TCRdb holds only the in-frame ones, with some missing. The data hold about 180,000 clones, with roughly 85% observed a single time. J is TRBJ1-5 and V is TRBV12-5, with D tentatively TRBD1 (5 bases). Sequences were obtained from peripheral blood. The sequence was collected from a man in his 60s with acute or convalescent COVID-19. Here the CDR3 DNA reads TGTGCTAGTGGTTTAGGACAAGGCAATCAGCCCCAGCATTTT. It yields the protein CASGLGQGNQPQHF.